This TCR beta chain was sequenced in a study of T cells after yellow fever vaccination. About the study: Fractions low in cell number were prepared with SMART-Seq v4 Ultra Low Input.

Germline CDR1 reads MGHRA; CDR2 reads YSYEKL. Trimming at V came to 0 bases and at J to 3 bases, leaving 6 bases not matched to a gene. The length of the CDR3 is 16 residues. At least ten counts were recorded for this clonotype. TCRdb processed the 5' RACE reads anew with MiXCR; each CDR3 protein has one entry. The sample includes about 260,000 distinct CDR3 sequences, roughly 4% of them seen just once. The specimen comprised PBMCs, sampled 15 days after the yellow fever booster vaccination. The clonotype comes from a man aged 18 to 30 who received the YFV17D yellow fever vaccine. V is TRBV4-1 and J is TRBJ2-7; 9 bases agree with TRBD1. CDR3 protein: CASSQDGTGPFYEQYF. Written as DNA, the CDR3 is TGCGCCAGCAGCCAAGATGGGACAGGGCCATTCTACGAGCAGTACTTC.